What follows describes a single T cell receptor (beta chain). Profiling relied on immunoSEQ multiplex PCR, and the TCRdb table lists in-frame clones only, not all of them. The sample lists some 70,000 clones, about 90% occurring once. The sample originates from a study of blood T cell repertoires in COVID-19. Germline V gene data show CDR1 as MDHEN and CDR2 as SYDVKM. V was shortened by 3 bases and J by 11 bases, with 23 bases between the two germline ends. CDR3 length: 16 amino acids. The chain combines TRBV28 with TRBJ1-5; TRBD1 is a possible D gene (5 bases). The sample was peripheral blood. The receptor's source is a man over 45 with COVID-19, enrolled during active disease. The chain's CDR3 is CASSFIGFEGEMAQHF. The DNA for the CDR3 is TGTGCCAGCAGTTTTATAGGTTTTGAAGGGGAAATGGCCCAGCATTTT. Full variable domain (rest looked up from reference TRBV28 and TRBJ1-5): DVKVTQSSRYLVKRTGEKVFLECVQDMDHENMFWYRQDPGLGLRLIYFSYDVKMKEKGDIPEGYSVSREKKERFSLILESASTNQTSMYLCASSFIGFEGEMAQHFGDGTRLSIL.